This T cell receptor (beta chain) was observed in a study of neurological immune-mediated disorders (dated by TCRdb to about 2019). Notes on the research overall: Using UMI-based sequencing, the study compared peripheral blood TCR-beta repertoires from patients with HTLV-I-associated myelopathy (HAM/TSP), patients with multiple sclerosis, and healthy controls. Alongside PBMC samples, the set of about 97 TCR-beta libraries contained longitudinal samples, technical triplicates, and paired CD4+ and CD8+ T-cell subsets that had been sorted. Of the approximately 66 subjects in the cohort, around 14 were HAM/TSP patients, roughly 34 were multiple sclerosis patients, and around 20 were healthy controls.

This clonotype came up many times. Its antigen remains unidentified. Per-base quality was not reported, and no clone a single base away is much larger than it. cDNA was synthesized by template-switch 5'RACE using a primer with a 10-nucleotide random unique molecular identifier that tagged each TCR transcript. Every sequencing run yielded over 180 million TCR-beta sequences covering 15-18 subjects. The RNeasy kit was used for extraction of total RNA. TCR-beta VDJ regions were amplified with primers for the TCR constant region and the 5'RACE anchor, using the KAPA Real-time Library Amplification kit. Sample indexes and Illumina adaptors were added in a first PCR, after which library yield was increased in a second PCR. After purification with Ampure beads, the TCR product of roughly 650 bp was size-selected on a 2% E-gel SizeSelection system. Before pooling, library quality was assessed on a Bioanalyzer, concentration was determined with Qubit, and library quantification was performed with the Kapa Library Quantification kit. An Illumina HiSeq 2500 was used to sequence the libraries paired-end at 2 x 150 bp. To increase sequence diversity, roughly 25-31% phiX was spiked into each library pool. In the authors' own workflow: Quality-filtered reads were processed with the UMI-based MiGEC pipeline, which removed over 80% of raw TCR sequences during error correction. VDJ genes were aligned to IMGT germline references, and each clonotype was defined by a unique CDR3 amino acid sequence together with V-J genes. Clonal expansion, Shannon diversity and CDR3 relatedness were evaluated with VDJtools (CalcPairwiseDistances, ClusterSamples), while phylogenetic trees were built in CLCbio workbench. Using coefficient-of-variation modelling across technical triplicates, the study counted a clone as expanded if it had at least 8 unique UMIs. The public reads were quality trimmed at Q25 with fastp and then assembled into clones with MiXCR by TCRdb, keeping productive beta chains. When rows share a CDR3 protein, they turn into one entry using the most common DNA and genes. The V and J calls were determined by TCRdb, not by the authors. This sample lists about 38,000 distinct CDR3 sequences; roughly 12% were detected once. Under 5% of the sample comes from the top ten.

The paper's findings and limits, for the study overall: No identical CDR3 amino acid sequences were found to be shared among expanded clones across subjects, suggesting that TCR-beta repertoires were private in all groups. The highest TCR clonal expansion was observed in HAM/TSP patients, whereas the lowest was observed in MS patients, even when compared with healthy controls.

Compared with germline, V lacks 2 bases and J lacks 3 bases; bases without a gene match: 13. CDR1 is given as SGDLS and CDR2 as YYNGEE, both from the germline V gene. From the cysteine up to the phenylalanine, the CDR3 has a length of 18 residues. Just CDR3 DNA is preserved here, 54 bases in frame from base 1. Sorted-subset TCR libraries were prepared from approximately 1 million sorted CD4+ or CD8+ T cells. Peripheral blood underwent Ficoll-Hypaque density gradient centrifugation to isolate PBMCs, which were then cryopreserved in liquid nitrogen. Paired sorted CD4+ and CD8+ subsets came from healthy controls, HAM/TSP patients and MS patients.

The clonotype originates from a woman aged 25 to 39 with HTLV-1-associated myelopathy (HAM/TSP). The sequence joins TRBV9 to TRBJ1-2; TRBD1 matches 10 bases in the middle. Material for sequencing was CD4+ T cells from blood. The CDR3 reads CASSVRDRGGGVYYGYTF. The nucleotide sequence reads TGTGCCAGCAGCGTTCGGGACAGGGGCGGAGGCGTTTACTATGGCTACACCTTC.